This TCR beta chain was recovered during a study of blood T cell repertoires in COVID-19. Sequencing was performed with immunoSEQ multiplex PCR; in TCRdb, only in-frame clones are kept and a portion is missing. The table records some 260,000 clones, roughly 88% of them present only once. Trimming cost V 5 bases and J 1 base; bases outside gene matches: 9. This CDR3 is built from 16 residues. Per germline, CDR1 LNHDA and CDR2 SQIVND (reference sequence). This receptor was obtained from a woman aged 25-40 years with acute or convalescent COVID-19. Sequencing input: peripheral blood. The rearrangement joins TRBV19 to TRBJ2-7; 9 bases agree with TRBD2. CDR3 DNA: TGTGCCAGTAGTGATCCCAGACTAGCGGAGTCCTACGAGCAGTACTTC. It yields the protein CASSDPRLAESYEQYF.